These 8 T cell receptor beta chains were sequenced from one sample in a study of CD8+CD57+ T cells in acquired aplastic anemia. Previously, flow cytometry had revealed CD8+CD57+ cell expansion in the patients chosen for sequencing. Both TCR beta VDJ combination and CDR3 sequence profiling were carried out. Genomic DNA was the template for this profiling. TCRdb reanalysed the reads using MiXCR and keeps one entry per CDR3 protein. The sample has around 290,000 distinct CDR3 sequences; 56% are singletons. Sequences were obtained from sorted CD4+, CD8+, or CD8+CD57+ T cells (not recorded which) from PBMCs. The receptors shown here come from a human donor with aplastic anemia.

The chain uses TRBV25-1 and TRBJ2-7, with TRBD1 matching 9 bases. The CDR3 extends over 16 amino acids. With V trimmed by 5 bases and J by 5 bases, 13 bases remained unmatched. Germline V gene data show CDR1 as MGHDK and CDR2 as SYGVNS. CDR3 protein: CASSPPTGQGTNEQYF. Written as DNA, the CDR3 is TGTGCCAGCAGTCCACCGACGGGACAGGGTACCAACGAGCAGTACTTC.

This clonotype was seen at least ten times. The chain has TRBV20-1 and TRBJ2-1; 8 bases match TRBD2. V lost 6 bases to trimming and J lost 5 bases; unmatched junction nucleotides: 12. Germline assignment: CDR1 DFQATT and CDR2 SNEGSKA (reference sequence). The CDR3 is 15 amino acids. As DNA, the CDR3 is TGCAGTGCCCCCCGGGGCCCGGGGGGGAACAATGAGCAGTTCTTC. As protein: CSAPRGPGGNNEQFF.

This rearrangement joins TRBV5-1 to TRBJ1-3, with 7 nucleotides matching TRBD1. The ends lost 4 bases at V and 3 bases at J; junction bases unmatched: 7. Germline V CDR1 and CDR2: SGHRS, YFSETQ. This CDR3 has 15 amino acids. CDR3 sequence: CASSPTGQFGNTIYF. The CDR3 DNA sequence: TGCGCCAGCAGCCCCACGGGACAGTTTGGAAACACCATATATTTT.

J is TRBJ2-1 and V is TRBV7-9, with D hard to call. Germline V gives CDR1 SEHNR, CDR2 FQNEAQ (reference sequence). There are 14 residues in the CDR3. The V end was cut by 5 bases, the J end by 2 bases, with 10 bases between. The CDR3, as DNA: TGTGCCAGCAGCCCTCCGGAGACCTACAATGAGCAGTTCTTC. Encoded protein: CASSPPETYNEQFF.

This clonotype was found many times. This rearrangement joins TRBV3-1 to TRBJ2-7; 9 bases match TRBD1. Germline V CDR1 and CDR2: LGHDT, YNNKEL (reference sequence). The junction had 6 bases not matched to a gene; V was cut back by 0 bases and J by 6 bases. The CDR3 covers 15 residues. Written as DNA, the CDR3 is TGTGCCAGCAGCCAAGATTGGGACAGGGCTGGCGAGCAGTACTTC. It yields the protein CASSQDWDRAGEQYF.

Many counts were recorded for this clonotype. The chain links TRBV12-3 or TRBV12-4 to TRBJ2-5; D tentatively fits TRBD1 or TRBD2 (5 bases each). The V end lost 3 bases, the J end lost 4 bases, and 15 bases lay between the germline ends. CDR3 length: 15 amino acids. CDR3 protein: CASSFGGLGSETQYF. The DNA of the CDR3 is TGTGCCAGCAGTTTTGGGGGATTGGGTTCAGAGACCCAGTACTTC.

The chain recombines TRBV20-1 with TRBJ2-1; the match to TRBD2 covers 7 bases. Germline CDR1 and CDR2: DFQATT and SNEGSKA (reference sequence). The CDR3 loop spans 14 amino acids. With V trimmed by 6 bases and J by 4 bases, 9 bases remained unmatched. CDR3 sequence: CSAPVGRRYNEQFF. The DNA for the CDR3 is TGCAGTGCCCCAGTCGGGAGGCGGTACAATGAGCAGTTCTTC.

V and J are TRBV20-1 and TRBJ2-7; D may be TRBD2 (5 bases). Per the germline V gene, CDR1 is DFQATT and CDR2 is SNEGSKA (reference sequence). V dropped 0 bases and J dropped 6 bases, with 15 bases sitting between them. The CDR3 runs 14 residues. CDR3 amino acids: CSARDLKGVGEQYF. The CDR3 DNA is TGCAGTGCTAGAGACTTGAAGGGAGTGGGCGAGCAGTACTTC.